A selection of T cell receptor beta chains follows, all from one sample in a study of post-analysis software for immune sequencing data. Each CDR3 protein is one row after TCRdb ran MiXCR on the PCR reads. The table has around 250,000 distinct CDR3 sequences, 35% to 45% seen once. The sequenced sample was blood. All receptors derive from a girl aged 5-17 years with multiple sclerosis. The CDR3 runs from the conserved cysteine through the conserved F or W. The order of the fields is V gene, CDR3 length, CDR3 protein.

TRBV12-3/TRBV12-4,16,CASSLRLVLTSHEQYF
TRBV12-3/TRBV12-4,12,CASSRGAYGYTF
TRBV11-2,14,CASSLVLGTGELFF
TRBV6-5,12,CASSQSQDTQYF
TRBV6-1,15,CANSDQGAKTDTQYF
TRBV12-3/TRBV12-4,15,CASSLTDNSYNEQFF
TRBV18,11,CASSPQETQYF
TRBV12-3/TRBV12-4,15,CASSSRLLNTGELFF
TRBV3-1,14,CASSQESYNYGYTF
TRBV4-1,15,CASSQGSGRGWEQYF
TRBV29-1,14,CSVGRQGFRETQYF
TRBV4-1,15,CASSQGDRTGYEQYF
TRBV13,16,CASSSGTGGSYYEQYF
TRBV5-4,13,CASNWDRMNTQYF
TRBV20-1,13,CSPAGGGLNEQFF
TRBV20-1,15,CSASGTGDVVYGYTF
TRBV7-2,16,CASSGWGTSGEDEQFF
TRBV7-2,12,CASSLALNEQYF
TRBV29-1,16,CSVAPLEGSLENEQFF
TRBV2,16,CASSSGVRGRNYGYTF
TRBV3-1,16,CASSPRLAGTGDTQYF
TRBV5-1,15,CASSSNVGGNTEAFF
TRBV5-6,13,CASSQVPGTEAFF
TRBV28,15,CASAYGTASTDTQYF
TRBV30,13,CAWSVPGTGELFF
TRBV27,12,CASSSVNSPLHF
TRBV18,14,CASSPGLAADTQYF
TRBV6-5,15,CASKGQGFLNYGYTF
TRBV6-2/TRBV6-3,18,CASRGLAGGPGPHNEQFF
TRBV28,18,CASSFPPQLAGTTYEQYF
TRBV29-1,13,CSVLQGMNTEAFF
TRBV5-1,14,CASSWTSSYNEQFF
TRBV20-1,16,CSARDQGPSITDTQYF
TRBV28,12,CASIQGTDTQYF
TRBV29-1,12,CSVTEHLYGYTF
TRBV20-1,10,CSARVVEQFF
TRBV4-1,14,CASSQGPSTYGYTF
TRBV6-1,18,CASSTPAGGPLGTDTQYF
TRBV12-3/TRBV12-4,10,CASSDTEAFF
TRBV7-2,12,CASNAYQNEQYF
TRBV5-1,15,CASSEDRGQGETQYF
TRBV28,10,CATYGRGYTF
TRBV11-2,14,CASSLVVGSAGYTF
TRBV6-5,12,CASSRAGEKLFF
TRBV6-5,16,CASSYLDGTGRRGYTF
TRBV2,14,CASSEALGADGYTF
TRBV7-2,13,CASSLGRIDTQYF
TRBV5-8,13,CASTGGSTDTQYF
TRBV5-1,13,CASSLDYRNEQFF
TRBV20-1,18,CSARDLEGREGANTEAFF
TRBV29-1,11,CSVEDYYGYTF
TRBV7-2,15,CASTQWGPLYNEQFF
TRBV7-2,15,CASSSIMGDQETQYF
TRBV10-3,15,CAIKRGSSYNSPLHF
TRBV20-1,14,CSARVRDWNEKLFF